These 22 T cell receptor beta chains were all obtained from the same sample, sequenced in a study of T-cell memory formation after mild COVID-19 (dated by TCRdb to about 2021). Libraries came from 5' RACE. The reads were generated on an Illumina NovaSeq 6000. TCRdb's own reprocessing of the public reads used fastp at Q25 and MiXCR and kept productive beta chains. Here each entry gathers all rows of one CDR3 protein and keeps the most common genes and DNA. Present in this sample are 350,000 to 450,000 distinct CDR3 sequences, 15% to 20% of which were seen just once. Roughly 8.4% of the sample lies in the top ten. Sequencing was carried out using PBMCs or a T cell subset sorted from them (not recorded which). These receptors were collected from an adult woman who had mild COVID-19 (a few samples of this study predate the infection). The sample titles of this study are shuffled in the database, so cell type and time point are left out; the donor was told from shared clones.

A few counts support this clonotype. The J gene is TRBJ1-1, the V gene TRBV29-1; D might be TRBD1 (5 bases). This CDR3 is built from 15 residues. Trimming removed 0 bases from V and 3 bases from J, with 14 bases in between. Germline lookup yields CDR1 SQVTM and CDR2 ANQGSEA. In DNA form, the CDR3 reads TGCAGCGTTGAAGATCGGTCCGGGGGAGACACTGAAGCTTTCTTT. Protein: CSVEDRSGGDTEAFF.

The table lists this clonotype with a few counts. The genes are TRBV20-1 and TRBJ1-5; D unresolved. Germline V gene sequence: CDR1 DFQATT, CDR2 SNEGSKA (reference sequence). The CDR3 has 16 amino acids. The V and J ends lost 1 base and 0 bases respectively, with 13 bases between them. CDR3 loop: CSARVRTDTSNQPQHF. CDR3 sequence (DNA): TGCAGTGCTAGAGTAAGGACTGATACTAGCAATCAGCCCCAGCATTTT.

The CDR3 DNA reads TGTGCCAGCAGGGATGCAACTAATGAAAAACTGTTTTTT. It encodes CASRDATNEKLFF. J is TRBJ1-4 and V is TRBV6-6; D not certain. The CDR3 totals 13 residues. V dropped 6 bases and J dropped 0 bases, with 5 bases sitting between them. In germline, CDR1 is MNHNY, CDR2 SVGAGI (reference sequence).

The chain uses TRBV4-2 and TRBJ2-7; D unresolved. This CDR3 contains 15 residues. V lost 0 bases and J lost 1, with 10 bases in between. The germline CDR1 and CDR2 sequences are LGHNA and YNFKEQ. The CDR3, as DNA: TGTGCCAGCAGCCAAGAATGGGGTCAATCCTACGAGCAGTACTTC. This sequence encodes CASSQEWGQSYEQYF.

This clonotype was seen a few times. The chain carries TRBV4-1 and TRBJ2-3; 10 bases line up with TRBD1. Germline-derived CDR1 and CDR2 are MGHRA and YSYEKL. The CDR3 loop spans 14 amino acids. V lost 3 bases and J lost 4; bases outside the gene matches: 1. CDR3 in DNA: TGCGCCAGCAGCCACGGACAGGGGGCAGATACGCAGTATTTT. Its protein product is CASSHGQGADTQYF.

Written as DNA, the CDR3 is TGTGCCACTAGGACAGACGCGAACACCGGGGAGCTGTTTTTT. Protein sequence: CATRTDANTGELFF. The chain employs TRBV24-1 and TRBJ2-2, with TRBD1 as a possible D gene (6 bases). Germline V CDR1 and CDR2: KGHDR, SFDVKD. This CDR3 has 14 amino acids. V was pared by 10 bases and J by 0 bases, with 11 bases between.

The gene calls are TRBV5-1 and TRBJ2-7; D perhaps matches TRBD1 (5 bases). Trimming removed 2 bases from V and 6 bases from J, with 18 bases in between. The germline CDR1 and CDR2 sequences are SGHRS and YFSETQ. CDR3 length equals 15 residues. CDR3 protein: CASSLQGVRLREQYF. The CDR3 DNA reads TGCGCCAGCAGCTTACAAGGGGTGCGGCTCCGCGAGCAGTACTTC. The full variable domain, its missing parts supplied by reference TRBV5-1 and TRBJ2-7, is KAGVTQTPRYLIKTRGQQVTLSCSPISGHRSVSWYQQTPGQGLQFLFEYFSETQRNKGNFPGRFSGRQFSNSRSEMNVSTLELGDSALYLCASSLQGVRLREQYFGPGTRLTVT.

J is TRBJ2-5 and V is TRBV7-2, with D uncertain. CDR1 SGHTA and CDR2 FQGNSA come from the germline V gene. V gave up 6 bases and J gave up 5 bases, with 7 bases separating them. This CDR3 has 11 residues. CDR3 nucleotides: TGTGCCAGCAGTTATACGGAGACCCAGTACTTC. Its protein product is CASSYTETQYF.

This clonotype has just a few counts. The CDR3 DNA reads TGTGCCAGCTCATCCCTAGCGGGAGGGCCGGGCTACGAGCAGTACTTC. Translated, it gives CASSSLAGGPGYEQYF. The chain is built from TRBV18 and TRBJ2-7, with TRBD2 matching 12 bases. V trimming: 5 bases; J trimming: 3 bases; junction bases outside the gene matches: 8. The CDR3 extends over 16 amino acids. Per germline, CDR1 KGHSH and CDR2 LQKENI.

The gene calls are TRBV12-3 or TRBV12-4 and TRBJ1-6; the match to TRBD1 covers 9 bases. With V trimmed by 3 bases and J by 9 bases, 12 bases remained unmatched. The CDR3 length is 17 residues. CDR3 nucleotides: TGTGCCAGCAGTTTGTGGGACAGGGCGAATTTTTTTTCACCCCTCCACTTT. As protein: CASSLWDRANFFSPLHF.

The chain couples TRBV12-3 or TRBV12-4 to TRBJ1-2, with D hard to call. V lost 5 bases and J lost 8, with 12 bases in between. The CDR3 runs to 12 residues. CDR3 amino acids: CASSPSRQGYTF. In DNA form, the CDR3 reads TGTGCCAGCAGTCCCTCCAGGCAAGGCTACACCTTC.

V and J are TRBV12-3 or TRBV12-4 and TRBJ1-1, with 7 bases aligning to TRBD1. V shed 0 bases and J 6 bases; nucleotides not matched to a gene: 1. The CDR3 sequence is 13 residues long. The CDR3 protein is CASSLAGTAEAFF. Here the CDR3 DNA reads TGTGCCAGCAGTTTAGCCGGGACAGCTGAAGCTTTCTTT.

This chain links TRBV10-3 with TRBJ2-7; tentative D call: TRBD1 (6 bases). The CDR3 length is 14 residues. The germline V gene has CDR1 ENHRY and CDR2 SYGVKD. V was pared by 8 bases and J by 6 bases, with 20 bases between. CDR3 DNA: TGTGCCATCGGCCGGGACACTGGAGCCGGCGAGCAGTACTTC. Protein: CAIGRDTGAGEQYF.

The table lists this clonotype with a count of one. The rearrangement joins TRBV7-2 to TRBJ1-2; a possible D gene is TRBD1 (6 bases). Germline V gene lookup returns CDR1 SGHTA and CDR2 FQGNSA. CDR3 length equals 14 residues. Trimming took 2 bases from V and 3 from J, leaving 10 bases between them. The CDR3 spells CASSLSGVDYGYTF. The DNA of the CDR3 is TGTGCCAGCAGCTTATCAGGGGTAGACTATGGCTACACCTTC.

This clonotype was counted a few times. The chain employs TRBV4-1 and TRBJ1-1, with 7 bases that match TRBD1. The V gene end was trimmed by 2 bases and the J gene end by 6 bases; junction bases not matched to a gene: 12. This CDR3 spans 16 amino acids. Germline V CDR1 and CDR2: MGHRA, YSYEKL. Written as DNA, the CDR3 is TGCGCCAGCAGCCAACAGCCCGACAGGGCGGTCCCTGAAGCTTTCTTT. The encoded protein is CASSQQPDRAVPEAFF.

This clonotype showed up just a few times. The chain uses TRBV6-6 and TRBJ1-4; D is possibly TRBD1 (5 bases). V lost 4 bases to trimming and J lost 3 bases, with 15 bases between them. Germline values: CDR1 MNHNY, CDR2 SVGAGI (reference sequence). The CDR3 length is 16 residues. CDR3 residues: CASSFYPGQANEKLFF. CDR3 bases: TGTGCCAGCAGTTTTTACCCAGGGCAGGCTAATGAAAAACTGTTTTTT.

The chain links TRBV7-9 to TRBJ1-4, with a possible D match to TRBD1 (5 bases). CDR1 is SEHNR, CDR2 FQNEAQ, per germline (reference sequence). CDR3 length equals 13 residues. The ends were cut back, 6 bases at V and 9 bases at J, with 14 bases in the middle. DNA of the CDR3: TGTGCCAGCAGGGCGGCGGAGGGGCAAAAACTGTTTTTT. This sequence encodes CASRAAEGQKLFF.

This clonotype was found a few times. This chain joins TRBV7-8 and TRBJ2-5, with 7 bases matching TRBD1. V gave up 6 bases and J gave up 7 bases; unmatched junction bases: 8. The CDR3 sequence is 13 residues long. CDR1 and CDR2 (germline): SGHVS, FQNEAQ. This CDR3 reads CASSPGQVMTQYF. DNA of the CDR3: TGTGCCAGCAGTCCAGGACAGGTGATGACCCAGTACTTC.

There are many counts of this clonotype. CDR3 sequence: CASSLTGSYGYTF. The CDR3 coding sequence is TGTGCCAGCAGTCTGACAGGCTCCTATGGCTACACCTTC. The rearrangement uses TRBV27 and TRBJ1-2; perhaps TRBD1 as D (6 bases). CDR1 MNHEY and CDR2 SMNVEV come from the germline V gene (reference sequence). The CDR3 has 13 residues. V was cut by 5 bases and J by 4 bases, with 11 bases left in between.

This clonotype has only a few counts. The chain combines TRBV5-1 with TRBJ2-1; D call uncertain. Germline V lookup: CDR1 SGHRS, CDR2 YFSETQ. CDR3 size: 14 residues. V lost 0 bases, J lost 9 bases, and 13 bases lay in between. The CDR3 nucleotides are TGCGCCAGCAGCTTGGCCGATAGGCCCATTGAGCAGTTCTTC. It specifies CASSLADRPIEQFF.

The rearrangement links TRBV6-6 to TRBJ1-1; D may be TRBD1 (5 bases). The germline CDR1 and CDR2 sequences are MNHNY and SVGAGI (reference sequence). With 7 bases removed from V and 0 bases from J, the gap between germline ends came to 18 bases. This CDR3 is 16 amino acids long. This CDR3 is CASTYKPTALNTEAFF. In DNA form, the CDR3 reads TGTGCCAGCACCTACAAACCGACAGCCCTGAACACTGAAGCTTTCTTT.

A few counts support this clonotype. The chain has TRBV27 and TRBJ1-2; D possibly corresponds to TRBD1 (6 bases). The CDR3 has 14 amino acids. V lost 2 bases and J lost 6, with 13 bases in between. Germline CDR1 MNHEY, CDR2 SMNVEV (reference sequence). The CDR3 DNA reads as TGTGCCAGCAGTTTAAGGGGGATACGCGATGGCTACACCTTC. This gives the protein CASSLRGIRDGYTF.